These T cell receptor beta chains were read from a single sample in a study of immune evolution from preneoplasia to lung adenocarcinoma. Using immunoSEQ multiplex PCR, the repertoire was profiled, and TCRdb retains in-frame clones only, with some absent. The sample records about 8,400 clones, 81% being singletons. Sequenced input: FFPE invasive lung adenocarcinoma tissue. The receptor source for this set is a person aged 45 to 59 with lung adenocarcinoma. Each CDR3 is given with its conserved first and last residue. The D gene is left open where the match is weak. Size is stated for part of the rows, as once, few or many counts, or as a class when the clone is expanded.

j_call: TRBJ2-2
cdr3_length: 16
v_call: TRBV25-1
d_call: .
clone_size: .
cdr3_aa: CASSERGRVNTGELFF
cdr3_nt: TGTGCCAGCAGTGAGCGCGGACGGGTGAACACCGGGGAGCTGTTTTTT

j_call: TRBJ2-1
cdr3_length: 16
v_call: TRBV10-2
d_call: .
clone_size: .
cdr3_aa: CASSEEDSGSYNEQFF
cdr3_nt: TGCGCCAGCAGTGAGGAAGATTCTGGGTCCTACAATGAGCAGTTCTTC

j_call: TRBJ1-1
cdr3_length: 13
v_call: TRBV6-1
d_call: TRBD1
clone_size: .
cdr3_aa: CAIQGQLNTEAFF
cdr3_nt: TGTGCCATCCAGGGACAGCTGAACACTGAAGCTTTCTTT

j_call: TRBJ1-2
cdr3_length: 14
v_call: TRBV5-3
d_call: .
clone_size: .
cdr3_aa: CARSLNSGHYGYTF
cdr3_nt: TGTGCCAGAAGCTTGAACAGCGGGCACTATGGCTACACCTTC

j_call: TRBJ2-3
cdr3_length: 15
v_call: TRBV25-1
d_call: TRBD1
clone_size: .
cdr3_aa: CASSEYRQGTDTQYF
cdr3_nt: TGTGCCAGCAGTGAATATCGACAGGGAACAGATACGCAGTATTTT

j_call: TRBJ2-7
cdr3_length: 15
v_call: TRBV5-1
d_call: .
clone_size: .
cdr3_aa: CASSATPGASYEQYF
cdr3_nt: TGCGCCAGCAGCGCTACCCCTGGTGCCTCCTACGAGCAGTACTTC

j_call: TRBJ1-1
cdr3_length: 16
v_call: TRBV4-1
d_call: .
clone_size: .
cdr3_aa: CASSPERAVANTEAFF
cdr3_nt: TGCGCCAGCAGCCCGGAGAGGGCTGTGGCGAACACTGAAGCTTTCTTT

j_call: TRBJ2-1
cdr3_length: 15
v_call: TRBV5-1
d_call: .
clone_size: .
cdr3_aa: CASSFLGSYPRVQFF
cdr3_nt: TGCGCCAGCAGCTTTCTCGGCTCTTACCCTCGGGTGCAGTTCTTC

j_call: TRBJ1-1
cdr3_length: 14
v_call: TRBV7-9
d_call: .
clone_size: .
cdr3_aa: CASSFSSRDTEAFF
cdr3_nt: TGTGCCAGCAGCTTTAGTAGCAGGGATACTGAAGCTTTCTTT

j_call: TRBJ1-6
cdr3_length: 13
v_call: TRBV6-1
d_call: .
clone_size: .
cdr3_aa: CASSNRYNSPLHF
cdr3_nt: TGTGCCAGCAGTAACCGATATAATTCACCCCTCCACTTT

j_call: TRBJ1-5
cdr3_length: 13
v_call: TRBV2
d_call: .
clone_size: .
cdr3_aa: CASGNNLDQPQHF
cdr3_nt: TGTGCCAGCGGGAATAACTTAGATCAGCCCCAGCATTTT

j_call: TRBJ2-7
cdr3_length: 11
v_call: TRBV6-1
d_call: .
clone_size: .
cdr3_aa: CASSTDYEQYF
cdr3_nt: TGTGCCAGCAGTACCGACTACGAGCAGTACTTC

j_call: TRBJ1-5
cdr3_length: 16
v_call: TRBV10-3
d_call: TRBD1
clone_size: .
cdr3_aa: CAISDRTGHSNQPQHF
cdr3_nt: TGTGCCATCAGTGATAGGACAGGTCATAGCAATCAGCCCCAGCATTTT

j_call: TRBJ1-1
cdr3_length: 13
v_call: TRBV11-1
d_call: .
clone_size: .
cdr3_aa: CASSFGRGLEAFF
cdr3_nt: TGTGCCAGCAGCTTTGGACGGGGTCTGGAAGCTTTCTTT

j_call: TRBJ1-5
cdr3_length: 14
v_call: TRBV10-3
d_call: TRBD1
clone_size: few
cdr3_aa: CAISTGQGSQPQHF
cdr3_nt: TGTGCCATCAGTACCGGACAGGGGAGTCAGCCCCAGCATTTT